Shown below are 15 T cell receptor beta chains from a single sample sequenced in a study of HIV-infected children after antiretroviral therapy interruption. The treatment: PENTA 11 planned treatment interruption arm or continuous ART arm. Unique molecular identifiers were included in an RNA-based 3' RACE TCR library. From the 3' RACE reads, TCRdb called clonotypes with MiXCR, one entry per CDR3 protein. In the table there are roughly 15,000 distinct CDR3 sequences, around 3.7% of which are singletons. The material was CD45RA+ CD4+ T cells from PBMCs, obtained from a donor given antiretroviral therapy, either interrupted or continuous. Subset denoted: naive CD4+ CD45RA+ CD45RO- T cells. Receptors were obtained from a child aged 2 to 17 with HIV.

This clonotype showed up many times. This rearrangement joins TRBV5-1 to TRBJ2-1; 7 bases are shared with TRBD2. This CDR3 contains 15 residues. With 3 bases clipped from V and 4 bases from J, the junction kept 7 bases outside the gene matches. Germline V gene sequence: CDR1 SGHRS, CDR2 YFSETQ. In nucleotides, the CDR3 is TGCGCCAGCAGCTGGACCGGGACTACATACAATGAGCAGTTCTTC. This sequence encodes CASSWTGTTYNEQFF.

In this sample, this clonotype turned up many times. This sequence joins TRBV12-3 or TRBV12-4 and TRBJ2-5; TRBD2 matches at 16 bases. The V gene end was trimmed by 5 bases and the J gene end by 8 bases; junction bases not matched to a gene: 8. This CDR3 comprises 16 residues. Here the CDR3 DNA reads TGTGCCAGCAGTACAGGGACTAGCGGGGGGGCGGCAACCCAGTACTTC. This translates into CASSTGTSGGAATQYF.

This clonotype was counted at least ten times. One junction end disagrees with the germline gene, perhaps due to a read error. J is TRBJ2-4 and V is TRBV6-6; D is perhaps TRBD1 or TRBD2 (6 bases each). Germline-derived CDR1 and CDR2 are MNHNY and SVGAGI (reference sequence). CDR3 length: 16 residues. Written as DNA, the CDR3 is TGTGCCAGCGGGGGACTGGGGGGCTCTAGTCAAAACACCTTGTACTTT. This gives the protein CASGGLGGSSQNTLYF.

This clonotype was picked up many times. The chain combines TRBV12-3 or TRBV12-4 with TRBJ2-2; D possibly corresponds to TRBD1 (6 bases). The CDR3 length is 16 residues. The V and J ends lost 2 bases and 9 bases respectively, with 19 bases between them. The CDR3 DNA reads TGTGCCAGCAGTTTAAGTGGCAGGGGAACATTCCGGGAGCTGTTTTTT. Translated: CASSLSGRGTFRELFF.

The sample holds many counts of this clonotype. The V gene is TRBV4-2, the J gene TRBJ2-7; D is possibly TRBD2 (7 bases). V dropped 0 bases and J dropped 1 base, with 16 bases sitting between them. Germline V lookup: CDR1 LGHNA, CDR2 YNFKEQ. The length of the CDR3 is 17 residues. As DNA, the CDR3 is TGTGCCAGCAGCCAAGAGGGGGGGCAGGGATGGTCCTACGAGCAGTACTTC. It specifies CASSQEGGQGWSYEQYF.

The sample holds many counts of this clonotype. CDR3 sequence reads: CSASRGELQETQYF. CDR3 bases: TGCAGTGCTAGCAGAGGGGAGCTCCAAGAGACCCAGTACTTC. The chain has TRBV20-1 and TRBJ2-5; the D call may be TRBD1 or TRBD2 (5 bases each). CDR1 is DFQATT and CDR2 is SNEGSKA in the germline V gene (reference sequence). The CDR3 covers 14 residues. Trimming removed 3 bases from V and 1 base from J, with 12 bases in between.

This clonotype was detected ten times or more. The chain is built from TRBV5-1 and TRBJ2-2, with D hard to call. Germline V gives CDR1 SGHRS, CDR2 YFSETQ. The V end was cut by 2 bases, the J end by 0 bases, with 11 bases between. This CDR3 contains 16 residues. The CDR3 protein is CASSLGRNPNTGELFF. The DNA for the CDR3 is TGCGCCAGCAGCTTAGGACGGAACCCGAACACCGGGGAGCTGTTTTTT.

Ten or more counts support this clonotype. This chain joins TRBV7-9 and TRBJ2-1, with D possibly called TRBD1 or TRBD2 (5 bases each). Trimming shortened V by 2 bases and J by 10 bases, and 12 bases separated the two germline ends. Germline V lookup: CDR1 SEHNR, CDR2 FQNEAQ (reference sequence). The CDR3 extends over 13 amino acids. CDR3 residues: CASSLSGAPEQFF. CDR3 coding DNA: TGTGCCAGCAGCTTATCCGGGGCTCCCGAGCAGTTCTTC.

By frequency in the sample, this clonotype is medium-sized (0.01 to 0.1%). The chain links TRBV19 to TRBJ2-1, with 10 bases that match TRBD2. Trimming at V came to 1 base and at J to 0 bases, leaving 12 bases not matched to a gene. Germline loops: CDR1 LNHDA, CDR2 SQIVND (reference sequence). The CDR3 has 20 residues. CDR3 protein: CASSIGASGGYQSSYNEQFF. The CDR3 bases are TGTGCCAGTAGTATAGGGGCTAGCGGGGGTTACCAGAGCTCCTACAATGAGCAGTTCTTC.

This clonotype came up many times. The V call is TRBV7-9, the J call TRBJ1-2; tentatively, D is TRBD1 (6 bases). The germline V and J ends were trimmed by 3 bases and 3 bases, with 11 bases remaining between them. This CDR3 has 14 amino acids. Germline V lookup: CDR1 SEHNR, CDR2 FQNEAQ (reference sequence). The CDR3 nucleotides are TGTGCCAGCAGCTTGAGGGGGACGGACTATGGCTACACCTTC. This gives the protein CASSLRGTDYGYTF.

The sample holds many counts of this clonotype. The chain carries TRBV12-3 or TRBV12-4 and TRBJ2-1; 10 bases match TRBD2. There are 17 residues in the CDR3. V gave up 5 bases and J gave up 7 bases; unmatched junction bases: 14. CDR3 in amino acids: CASSPSGKRGGKNEQFF. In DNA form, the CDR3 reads TGTGCCAGCAGTCCCTCTGGGAAGCGGGGGGGCAAAAATGAGCAGTTCTTC.

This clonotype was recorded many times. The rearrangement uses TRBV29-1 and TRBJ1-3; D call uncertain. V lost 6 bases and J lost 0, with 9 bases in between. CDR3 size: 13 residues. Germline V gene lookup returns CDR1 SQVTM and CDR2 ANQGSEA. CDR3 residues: CSVDVLSGNTIYF. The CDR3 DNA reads TGCAGCGTCGACGTTCTCTCTGGAAACACCATATATTTT.

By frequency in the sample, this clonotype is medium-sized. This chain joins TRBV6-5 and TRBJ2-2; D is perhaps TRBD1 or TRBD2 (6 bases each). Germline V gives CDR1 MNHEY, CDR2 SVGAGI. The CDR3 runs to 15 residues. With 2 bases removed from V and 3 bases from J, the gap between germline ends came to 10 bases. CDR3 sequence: CASSYRGVDTGELFF. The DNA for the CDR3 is TGTGCCAGCAGTTACAGGGGGGTGGACACCGGGGAGCTGTTTTTT.

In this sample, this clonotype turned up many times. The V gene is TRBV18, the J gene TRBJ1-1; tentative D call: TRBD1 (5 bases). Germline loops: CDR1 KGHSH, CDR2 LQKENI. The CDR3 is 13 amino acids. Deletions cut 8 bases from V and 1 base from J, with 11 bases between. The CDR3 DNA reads TGTGCCAGCACTACTCAGGGGAACACTGAAGCTTTCTTT. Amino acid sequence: CASTTQGNTEAFF.

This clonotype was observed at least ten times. DNA for the CDR3: TGTGCCACCAGTCCCAGACAGGGTGCTGAAGCTTTCTTT. Translating it yields CATSPRQGAEAFF. The J gene is TRBJ1-1, the V gene TRBV24-1; 7 bases are shared with TRBD1. The CDR3 sequence is 13 residues long. V lost 6 bases, J lost 6 bases, and 6 bases stayed unmatched. Germline CDR1 and CDR2: KGHDR and SFDVKD.